This T cell receptor (beta chain) emerged from a study of shared clonotypes between healthy human individuals. Sequencing used immunoSEQ multiplex PCR; TCRdb keeps in-frame clones, though not all of them. The repertoire holds around 350,000 clones, with around 79% as singletons. As concerns this clone: What it binds is unknown.

Germline V gene lookup returns CDR1 SGHRS and CDR2 YFSETQ. Trimming removed 1 base at V and 2 bases at J, with 8 bases between. CDR3 length: 14 amino acids. Study results and caveats: Sharing of clonotypes among donors was expected to vary with sequencing depth.

The sequence was obtained from a man between 25 and 39 years old in good health. The specimen was memory CD4+ T cells sorted from blood. This sample's subset: CD45RA-negative fraction. The chain combines TRBV5-1 with TRBJ2-3, with D perhaps assigned TRBD1 or TRBD2 (5 bases each). CDR3 in amino acids: CASSLTGTTDTQYF. CDR3 sequence (DNA): TGCGCCAGCAGCTTGACGGGGACCACAGATACGCAGTATTTT.